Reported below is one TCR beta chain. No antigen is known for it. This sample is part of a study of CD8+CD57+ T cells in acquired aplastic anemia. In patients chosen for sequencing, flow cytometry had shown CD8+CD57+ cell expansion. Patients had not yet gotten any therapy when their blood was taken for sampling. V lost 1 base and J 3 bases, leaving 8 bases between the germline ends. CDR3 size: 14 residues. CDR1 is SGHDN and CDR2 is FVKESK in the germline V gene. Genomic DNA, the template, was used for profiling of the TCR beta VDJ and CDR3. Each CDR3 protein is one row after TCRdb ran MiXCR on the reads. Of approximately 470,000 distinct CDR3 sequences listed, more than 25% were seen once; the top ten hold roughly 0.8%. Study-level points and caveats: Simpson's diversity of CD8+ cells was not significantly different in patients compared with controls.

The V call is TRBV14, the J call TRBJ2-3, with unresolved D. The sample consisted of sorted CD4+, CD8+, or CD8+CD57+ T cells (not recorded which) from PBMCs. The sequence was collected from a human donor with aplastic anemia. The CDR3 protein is CASSQATFTDTQYF. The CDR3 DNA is TGTGCCAGCAGCCAAGCAACTTTTACAGATACGCAGTATTTT.